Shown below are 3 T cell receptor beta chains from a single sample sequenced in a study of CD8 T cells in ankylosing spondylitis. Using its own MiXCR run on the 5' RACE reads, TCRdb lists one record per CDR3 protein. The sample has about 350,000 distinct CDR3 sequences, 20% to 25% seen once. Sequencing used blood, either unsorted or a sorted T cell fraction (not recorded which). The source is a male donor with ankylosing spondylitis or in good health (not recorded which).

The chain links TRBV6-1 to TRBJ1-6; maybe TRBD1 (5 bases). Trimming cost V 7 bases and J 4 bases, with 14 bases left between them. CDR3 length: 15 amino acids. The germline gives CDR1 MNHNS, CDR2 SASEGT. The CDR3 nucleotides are TGTGCCAGCAAGCGAGGGGAGGTTTATAATTCACCCCTCCACTTT. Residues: CASKRGEVYNSPLHF.

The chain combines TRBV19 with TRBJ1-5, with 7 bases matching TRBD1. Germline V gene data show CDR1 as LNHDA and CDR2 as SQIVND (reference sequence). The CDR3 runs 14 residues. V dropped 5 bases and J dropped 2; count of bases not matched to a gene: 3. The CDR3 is CASSVRGGNQPQHF. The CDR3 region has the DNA TGTGCCAGTAGTGTCAGGGGGGGCAATCAGCCCCAGCATTTT.

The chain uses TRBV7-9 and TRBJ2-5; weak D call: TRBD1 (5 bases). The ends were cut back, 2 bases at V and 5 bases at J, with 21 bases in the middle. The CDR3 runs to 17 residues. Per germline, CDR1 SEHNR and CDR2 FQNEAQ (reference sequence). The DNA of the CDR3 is TGTGCCAGCAGCTTACCTTCGACTGGGGCTTTGGGGGAGACCCAGTACTTC. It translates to CASSLPSTGALGETQYF.